Listed here are 15 T cell receptor beta chains from one sample, sequenced in a study of blood T cell repertoires in COVID-19. Assay used: immunoSEQ multiplex PCR; TCRdb lists only in-frame clones, some missing. Among more than 250,000 clones listed, around 90% were seen once. The sequenced sample was peripheral blood. Receptor source: a man aged 50 or older with active or convalescent COVID-19.

The chain employs TRBV6-5 and TRBJ2-3; 9 bases are shared with TRBD2. CDR3 size: 15 residues. V lost 7 bases, J lost 2 bases, and 7 bases stayed unmatched. Germline V lookup: CDR1 MNHEY, CDR2 SVGAGI. The CDR3 reads CASNRAGGLTDTQYF. CDR3 sequence (DNA): TGTGCCAGCAATCGGGCGGGAGGGCTCACAGATACGCAGTATTTT.

The genes are TRBV28 and TRBJ1-1; the match to TRBD1 covers 10 bases. Germline CDR1 is MDHEN and CDR2 is SYDVKM. Trimming took 7 bases from V and 12 from J; bases not matched to a gene: 14. The CDR3 runs to 14 residues. CDR3 in amino acids: CASTSGQGVYQTFF. The CDR3 nucleotides read TGTGCCAGCACCTCCGGACAGGGGGTATATCAGACTTTCTTT.

The chain employs TRBV3-1 (or the pseudogene TRBV3-2) and TRBJ2-7; D is possibly TRBD1 (6 bases). Between the trimmed V and J ends, which lost 4 bases and 0 bases, there was a span of 10 bases. CDR1 and CDR2 from the germline V gene are LGHDT and YNNKEL (reference sequence). The CDR3 spans 14 residues. This CDR3 is CASSPRDNSYEQYF. CDR3 nucleotide sequence: TGTGCCAGCAGCCCCCGGGACAACTCCTACGAGCAGTACTTC.

The rearrangement joins TRBV9 to TRBJ2-7; the D is unclear. The CDR3 totals 14 residues. V was shortened by 0 bases and J by 6 bases, with 13 bases between the two germline ends. CDR1 is SGDLS and CDR2 is YYNGEE in the germline V gene. CDR3 sequence (DNA): TGTGCCAGCAGCGTAGAGGCGCGGCTGTCCGAGCAGTACTTC. This gives the protein CASSVEARLSEQYF.

This chain joins TRBV5-1 and TRBJ1-4, with TRBD1 identical over 7 bases. Germline loops: CDR1 SGHRS, CDR2 YFSETQ. J was trimmed by 3 bases and V by 4 bases; bases with no gene match: 6. The CDR3 has 15 residues. CDR3 in DNA: TGCGCCAGCAGCCTAGGGACAGTTGCTAATGAAAAACTGTTTTTT. Amino acid sequence: CASSLGTVANEKLFF.

This clone appeared many times. The chain combines TRBV29-1 with TRBJ1-1, with D possibly matching TRBD1 (5 bases). Germline V gene data show CDR1 as SQVTM and CDR2 as ANQGSEA. This CDR3 region has 14 residues. V was pared by 3 bases and J by 4 bases, with 15 bases between. CDR3 in amino acids: CSVEGSGVGTEAFF. The CDR3 nucleotides read TGCAGCGTTGAGGGGTCGGGGGTTGGCACTGAAGCTTTCTTT. Complete variable domain (other parts from reference TRBV29-1 and TRBJ1-1): SAVISQKPSRDICQRGTSLTIQCQVDSQVTMMFWYRQQPGQSLTLIATANQGSEATYESGFVIDKFPISRPNLTFSTLTVSNMSPEDSSIYLCSVEGSGVGTEAFFGQGTRLTVV.

The gene calls are TRBV4-2 and TRBJ2-7; TRBD2 aligns across 10 bases. Germline V gene sequence: CDR1 LGHNA, CDR2 YNFKEQ. With 0 bases clipped from V and 0 bases from J, the junction kept 2 bases outside the gene matches. The CDR3 is 16 residues long. The CDR3 sequence: CASSQDASGSSYEQYF. The CDR3 DNA is TGTGCCAGCAGCCAAGATGCTAGCGGGAGCTCCTACGAGCAGTACTTC.

This rearrangement joins TRBV30 to TRBJ1-2; the match to TRBD1 covers 7 bases. Looked up from germline, CDR1 is GTSNPN and CDR2 is SVGIG (reference sequence). Unmatched junction bases numbered 6, after V lost 2 bases and J lost 6 bases. The CDR3 loop spans 13 amino acids. The CDR3 nucleotides are TGTGCCTGGAGTACAGGGGTGTTCAATGGCTACACCTTC. Translating gives CAWSTGVFNGYTF.

The chain links TRBV29-1 to TRBJ1-1; TRBD1 matches 9 bases. J lost 6 bases, V lost 4 bases, and 6 bases had no gene match. The CDR3 loop spans 13 amino acids. Looked up from germline, CDR1 is SQVTM and CDR2 is ANQGSEA. This CDR3 is CSVGGQGLAEAFF. The CDR3 region has the DNA TGCAGCGTTGGGGGACAGGGTTTGGCTGAAGCTTTCTTT.

V is TRBV25-1 and J is TRBJ2-1; TRBD2 matches at 12 bases. There are 14 residues in the CDR3. From germline, CDR1 is MGHDK and CDR2 SYGVNS. The V and J ends lost 5 bases and 10 bases, in that order; junction bases with no gene match: 6. CDR3 loop: CASSSSGGAREQFF. DNA of the CDR3: TGTGCCAGCAGTTCTAGCGGGGGGGCCAGAGAGCAGTTCTTC.

V and J are TRBV4-1 and TRBJ1-1; D is perhaps TRBD1 (5 bases). Deletions cut 5 bases from V and 1 base from J, with 17 bases between. CDR3 length: 16 residues. Germline V gene lookup returns CDR1 MGHRA and CDR2 YSYEKL. CDR3 sequence reads: CASSGFAGRGNTEAFF. The CDR3 coding sequence is TGCGCCAGCAGCGGGTTCGCAGGGAGGGGGAACACTGAAGCTTTCTTT.

The J gene is TRBJ1-6, the V gene TRBV5-6; 8 bases are a match to TRBD1. Per the germline V gene, CDR1 is SGHDT and CDR2 is YYEEEE. V trimming: 5 bases; J trimming: 0 bases; junction bases outside the gene matches: 7. The CDR3 spans 17 residues. Here the CDR3 reads CASRDRGPISYNSPLHF. In DNA, the CDR3 is TGTGCCAGCAGAGACAGGGGTCCCATCTCCTATAATTCACCCCTCCACTTT.

This clone has only one observation. The V call is TRBV9, the J call TRBJ2-7; the match to TRBD1 covers 7 bases. The CDR3 extends over 13 amino acids. Trimming took 3 bases from V and 4 from J; bases not matched to a gene: 4. CDR1 and CDR2 from the germline V gene are SGDLS and YYNGEE. CDR3 DNA sequence: TGTGCCAGCAGCGCTCAGACAGGGTACGAGCAGTACTTC. Its protein is CASSAQTGYEQYF.

The gene calls are TRBV3-1 (or the pseudogene TRBV3-2) and TRBJ1-4, with a tentative D call TRBD1 (6 bases). CDR1 and CDR2 from the germline V gene are LGHDT and YNNKEL (reference sequence). V lost 0 bases, J lost 6 bases, and 8 bases lay in between. CDR3 length equals 14 residues. The CDR3 DNA is TGTGCCAGCAGCCAAGAGCACAGGGATGAAAAACTGTTTTTT. Protein sequence: CASSQEHRDEKLFF.

The chain combines TRBV3-1 (or the pseudogene TRBV3-2) with TRBJ1-1; 9 bases fit TRBD1. J gave up 8 bases and V 7 bases, and 5 bases lay outside the gene matches. The CDR3 consists of 12 residues. From germline, CDR1 is LGHDT and CDR2 YNNKEL (reference sequence). The CDR3 DNA reads TGTGCCAGCAACCGAGGACAGGGGGAAGCTTTCTTT. Translating it yields CASNRGQGEAFF.